Each of the 10 T cell receptor beta chains below was sequenced from the same sample in a study of blood T cells in healthy people across ages. For the second PCR, which ran for roughly 7 to 11 cycles, a sample-barcoded 5' primer and a J-beta primer mix were used. TCRdb re-analysed the 5' RACE reads in MiXCR, keeping a single row per CDR3 protein. This table holds about 1.1 million distinct CDR3 sequences, 35% to 40% found once. Sequenced: blood. The receptors originated from a young man in good health.

This clonotype was recorded a few times. The J gene is TRBJ2-3, the V gene TRBV20-1; TRBD2 matches at 9 bases. This CDR3 has 17 amino acids. The germline gives CDR1 DFQATT, CDR2 SNEGSKA (reference sequence). V gave up 3 bases and J gave up 0 bases; unmatched junction bases: 10. CDR3 nucleotide sequence: TGCAGTGCTAGGGGACTAAGCGGGGGGAGTAGCACAGATACGCAGTATTTT. It specifies CSARGLSGGSSTDTQYF.

V usage is TRBV12-3 or TRBV12-4 and J usage is TRBJ2-1; TRBD1 agrees at 8 bases. The DNA end favors TRBJ2-7, so the J call may be wrong. CDR3 size: 15 residues. For the CDR3, the DNA is TGTGCCAGCAGTTTCACAGGGGGTCTGGGCAATGAGCAGTACTTC. It is translated as CASSFTGGLGNEQYF.

The gene calls are TRBV6-5 and TRBJ2-4; D not certain. The CDR3 sequence is 13 residues long. The V end was cut by 10 bases, the J end by 13 bases, with 23 bases between. Germline V CDR1 and CDR2: MNHEY, SVGAGI. The CDR3 loop is CATTSGGVKTQYF. The CDR3, as DNA: TGTGCCACCACGTCTGGCGGAGTAAAAACCCAGTACTTC.

Only a few counts were recorded for this clonotype. This chain joins TRBV7-2 and TRBJ2-1; 8 bases align to TRBD1. The CDR3 is 11 amino acids. CDR1 and CDR2 (germline): SGHTA, FQGNSA. V lost 8 bases to trimming and J lost 7 bases; unmatched junction nucleotides: 1. The CDR3, as DNA: TGTGCCAGCGGACAGGGAAATGAGCAGTTCTTC. It translates to CASGQGNEQFF.

The chain recombines TRBV20-1 with TRBJ2-6; 7 nucleotides agree with TRBD2. V lost 6 bases and J lost 0; bases outside the gene matches: 8. The V gene's germline CDR1 is DFQATT and CDR2 SNEGSKA (reference sequence). CDR3 length: 16 amino acids. The CDR3 loop is CSALGGYTSGANVLTF. The CDR3, as DNA: TGCAGTGCATTGGGGGGGTACACCTCTGGGGCCAACGTCCTGACTTTC.

This sequence joins TRBV7-2 and TRBJ2-1, with TRBD1 as a possible D gene (5 bases). CDR1 SGHTA and CDR2 FQGNSA come from the germline V gene. This CDR3 comprises 15 residues. The V end was cut by 3 bases, the J end by 3 bases, with 12 bases between. CDR3 in amino acids: CASSLGLSFYNEQFF. The CDR3 bases are TGTGCCAGCAGCTTGGGGCTCTCCTTCTACAATGAGCAGTTCTTC.

The chain links TRBV4-3 to TRBJ1-4, with a possible D match to TRBD1 (6 bases). The CDR3 has 21 amino acids. CDR1 and CDR2 (germline): LGHNA, YSLEER. The V gene lost 0 bases and the J gene lost 5 bases, with 28 bases spanning the gap. The CDR3 is CASSQDLFRGGLDEPNEKLFF. CDR3 coding DNA: TGCGCCAGCAGCCAAGATCTATTTAGGGGGGGCCTGGACGAACCGAATGAAAAACTGTTTTTT.

The chain joins TRBV24-1 to TRBJ2-3, with 7 nucleotides matching TRBD2. Unmatched junction bases numbered 4, after V lost 1 base and J lost 1 base. This CDR3 comprises 16 residues. Germline CDR1 KGHDR, CDR2 SFDVKD. CDR3 in amino acids: CATSDFTSVGTDTQYF. Written as DNA, the CDR3 is TGTGCCACCAGTGATTTTACTAGCGTGGGCACAGATACGCAGTATTTT.

The V and J genes are TRBV6-2 or TRBV6-3 and TRBJ1-1; possible D gene TRBD1, 5 bases. Trimming removed 6 bases from V and 6 bases from J, with 17 bases in between. The CDR3 extends over 14 amino acids. Germline V gene lookup returns CDR1 MNHEY and CDR2 SVGEGT. In nucleotides, the CDR3 is TGTGCCAGCAGCCACAACCGGGACGCAGCTGAAGCTTTCTTT. As protein: CASSHNRDAAEAFF.

The J gene is TRBJ2-7, the V gene TRBV13; maybe TRBD2 (5 bases). The germline V gene encodes CDR1 PRHDT and CDR2 FYEKMQ (reference sequence). V was pared by 3 bases and J by 7 bases, with 19 bases between. The CDR3 runs to 15 residues. Here the CDR3 DNA reads TGTGCCAGCAGCTTGGAGCGCCGGGGTTTTGGGGAGCAGTACTTC. As protein: CASSLERRGFGEQYF.